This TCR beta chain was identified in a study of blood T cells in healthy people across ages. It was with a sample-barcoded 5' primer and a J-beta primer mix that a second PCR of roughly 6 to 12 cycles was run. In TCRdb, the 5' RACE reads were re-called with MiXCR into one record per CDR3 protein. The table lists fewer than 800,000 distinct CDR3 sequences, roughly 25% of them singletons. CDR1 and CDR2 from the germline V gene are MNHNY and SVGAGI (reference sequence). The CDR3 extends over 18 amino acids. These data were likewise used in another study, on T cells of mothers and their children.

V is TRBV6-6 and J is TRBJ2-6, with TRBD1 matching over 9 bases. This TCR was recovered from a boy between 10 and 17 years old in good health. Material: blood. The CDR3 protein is CVSDRGTGSSRRANVLTF. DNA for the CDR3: TGTGTGTCCGACAGGGGGACAGGGTCCTCTCGAAGGGCCAACGTCCTGACTTTC.